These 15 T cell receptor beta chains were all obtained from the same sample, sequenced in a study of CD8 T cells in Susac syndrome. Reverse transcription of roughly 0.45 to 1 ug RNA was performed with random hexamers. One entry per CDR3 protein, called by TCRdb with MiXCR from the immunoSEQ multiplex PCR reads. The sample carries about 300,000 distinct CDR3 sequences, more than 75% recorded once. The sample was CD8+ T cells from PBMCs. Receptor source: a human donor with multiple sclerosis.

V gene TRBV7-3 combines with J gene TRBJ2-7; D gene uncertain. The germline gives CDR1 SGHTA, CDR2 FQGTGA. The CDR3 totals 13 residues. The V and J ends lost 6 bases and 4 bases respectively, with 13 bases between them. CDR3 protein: CASSHVSPYEQYF. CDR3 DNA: TGTGCCAGCAGTCACGTCTCCCCGTACGAGCAGTACTTC.

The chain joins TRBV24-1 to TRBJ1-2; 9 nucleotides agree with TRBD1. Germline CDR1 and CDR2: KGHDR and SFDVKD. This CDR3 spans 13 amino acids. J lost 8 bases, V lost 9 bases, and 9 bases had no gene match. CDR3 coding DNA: TGTGCCACCGCCGGGACAGGGAGCGCGGGCTACACCTTC. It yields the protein CATAGTGSAGYTF.

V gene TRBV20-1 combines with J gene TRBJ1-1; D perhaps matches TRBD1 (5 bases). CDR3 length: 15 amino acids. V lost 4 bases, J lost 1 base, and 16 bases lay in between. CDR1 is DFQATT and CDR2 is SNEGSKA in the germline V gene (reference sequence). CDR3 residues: CSAKQRLGRNTEAFF. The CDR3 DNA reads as TGCAGTGCTAAACAGCGTCTGGGGCGGAACACTGAAGCTTTCTTT.

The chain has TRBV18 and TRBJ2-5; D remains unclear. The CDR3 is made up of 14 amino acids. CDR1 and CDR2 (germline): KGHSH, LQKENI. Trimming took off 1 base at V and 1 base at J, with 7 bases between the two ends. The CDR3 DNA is TGTGCCAGCTCACCACGATGGTTCCAAGAGACCCAGTACTTC. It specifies CASSPRWFQETQYF. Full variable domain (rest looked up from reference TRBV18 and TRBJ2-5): NAGVMQNPRHLVRRRGQEARLRCSPMKGHSHVYWYRQLPEEGLKFMVYLQKENIIDESGMPKERFSAEFPKEGPSILRIQQVVRGDSAAYFCASSPRWFQETQYFGPGTRLLVL.

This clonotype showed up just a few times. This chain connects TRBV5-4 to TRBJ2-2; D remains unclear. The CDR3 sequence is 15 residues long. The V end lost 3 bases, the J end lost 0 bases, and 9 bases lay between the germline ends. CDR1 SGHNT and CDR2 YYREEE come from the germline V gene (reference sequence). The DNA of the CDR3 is TGTGCCAGCAGCTCTGAAGTGGCGAACACCGGGGAGCTGTTTTTT. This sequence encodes CASSSEVANTGELFF.

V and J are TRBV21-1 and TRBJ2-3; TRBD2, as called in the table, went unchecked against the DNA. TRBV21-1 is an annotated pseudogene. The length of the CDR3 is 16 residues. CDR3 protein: CASSKVAGLASDTQYF. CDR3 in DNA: TGTGCCAGCAGCAAAGTTGCGGGACTAGCGTCAGATACGCAGTATTTT.

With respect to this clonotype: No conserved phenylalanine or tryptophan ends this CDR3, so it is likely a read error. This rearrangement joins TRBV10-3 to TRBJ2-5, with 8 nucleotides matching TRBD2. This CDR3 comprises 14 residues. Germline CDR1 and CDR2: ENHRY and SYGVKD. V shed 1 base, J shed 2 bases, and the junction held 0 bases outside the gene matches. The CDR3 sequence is CAISELAGQETQYL. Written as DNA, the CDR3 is TGTGCCATCAGTGAGTTAGCGGGACAAGAGACCCAGTACCTC.

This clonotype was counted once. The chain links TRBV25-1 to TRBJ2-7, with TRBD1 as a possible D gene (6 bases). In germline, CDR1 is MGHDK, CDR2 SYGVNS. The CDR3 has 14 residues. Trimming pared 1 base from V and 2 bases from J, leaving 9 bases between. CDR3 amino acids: CASSEWGHPYEQYF. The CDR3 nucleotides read TGTGCCAGCAGTGAATGGGGACATCCCTACGAGCAGTACTTC.

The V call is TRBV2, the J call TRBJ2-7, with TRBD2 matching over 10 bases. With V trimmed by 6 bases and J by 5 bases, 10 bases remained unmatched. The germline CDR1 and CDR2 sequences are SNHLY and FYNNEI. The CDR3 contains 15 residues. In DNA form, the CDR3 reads TGTGCCAGCAGGGACTCAGCGGGAGGGCTCCACGAGCAGTACTTC. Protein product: CASRDSAGGLHEQYF.

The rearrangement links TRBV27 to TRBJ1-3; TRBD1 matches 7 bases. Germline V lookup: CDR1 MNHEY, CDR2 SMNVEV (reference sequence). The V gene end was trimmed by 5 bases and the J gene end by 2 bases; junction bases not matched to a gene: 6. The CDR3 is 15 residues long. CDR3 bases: TGTGCCAGCAGTATACAGGGGCTTGCTGGAAACACCATATATTTT. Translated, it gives CASSIQGLAGNTIYF.

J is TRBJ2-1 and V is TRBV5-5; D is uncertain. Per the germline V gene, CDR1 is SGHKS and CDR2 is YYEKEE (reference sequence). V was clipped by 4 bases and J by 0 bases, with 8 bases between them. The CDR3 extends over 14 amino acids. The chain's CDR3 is CASSQLSSYNEQFF. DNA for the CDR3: TGTGCCAGCAGCCAGCTGAGCTCCTACAATGAGCAGTTCTTC.

The CDR3 bases are TGTGCCCACCCCCCAACTTGGGCGGGAGGAGGGGATACGCAGTATTTT. It specifies CAHPPTWAGGGDTQYF. The gene calls are TRBV2 and TRBJ2-3, with 8 bases fitting TRBD2. CDR1 and CDR2 (germline): SNHLY, FYNNEI. The V gene end was trimmed by 11 bases and the J gene end by 6 bases; junction bases not matched to a gene: 19. There are 16 residues in the CDR3. The complete variable domain, with remaining parts taken from reference TRBV2 and TRBJ2-3, reads EPEVTQTPSHQVTQMGQEVILRCVPISNHLYFYWYRQILGQKVEFLVSFYNNEISEKSEIFDDQFSVERPDGSNFTLKIRSTKLEDSAMYFCAHPPTWAGGGDTQYFGPGTRLTVL.

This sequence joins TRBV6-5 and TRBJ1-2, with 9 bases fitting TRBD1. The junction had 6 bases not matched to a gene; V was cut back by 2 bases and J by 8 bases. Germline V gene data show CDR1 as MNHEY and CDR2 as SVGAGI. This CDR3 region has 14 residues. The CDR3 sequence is CASSYTGGSWGYTF. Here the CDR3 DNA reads TGTGCCAGCAGTTACACAGGGGGCTCCTGGGGCTACACCTTC.

The CDR3 reads CASSRTDRPYGYTF. The CDR3 bases are TGTGCCAGCAGCCGGACGGACAGGCCCTATGGCTACACCTTC. The chain uses TRBV7-6 and TRBJ1-2, with 7 bases fitting TRBD1. V was pared by 5 bases and J by 4 bases, with 7 bases of the junction left unmatched. Germline V lookup: CDR1 SGHVS, CDR2 FNYEAQ. The CDR3 is 14 amino acids.

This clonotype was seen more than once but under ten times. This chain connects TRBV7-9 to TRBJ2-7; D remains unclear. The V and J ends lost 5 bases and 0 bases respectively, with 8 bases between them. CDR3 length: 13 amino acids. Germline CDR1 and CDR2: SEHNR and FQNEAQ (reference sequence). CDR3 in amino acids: CASSDDFSYEQYF. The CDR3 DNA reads TGTGCCAGCAGCGACGACTTCTCCTACGAGCAGTACTTC.